The 13 T cell receptor beta chains given below trace back to one sample, sequenced in a study of CD8 T cells in ankylosing spondylitis. Overall study findings and caveats: What seemed typical of ankylosing spondylitis blood was a TCR beta motif built from several highly homologous variants.

No antigen is known for these receptors. TCRdb independently ran MiXCR on the 5' RACE reads; one entry per CDR3 protein. Here the sample spans fewer than 500,000 distinct CDR3 sequences, approximately 20% being singletons. The sequenced sample was blood, either unsorted or a sorted T cell fraction (not recorded which). Receptors originate from a male donor with ankylosing spondylitis.

The V and J genes are TRBV27 and TRBJ1-5, with TRBD1 matching 7 bases. Germline V gene lookup returns CDR1 MNHEY and CDR2 SMNVEV (reference sequence). Germline trimming cut 2 bases from V and 0 bases from J; bases unmatched to any gene: 7. The CDR3 runs 17 residues. CDR3 nucleotides: TGTGCCAGCAGTTTACGGGCGGACAGGTATAGCAATCAGCCCCAGCATTTT. This encodes CASSLRADRYSNQPQHF.

This clonotype occurred a few times. The V gene is TRBV9, the J gene TRBJ2-7; maybe TRBD1 (5 bases). The CDR3 runs to 13 residues. Germline V gene lookup returns CDR1 SGDLS and CDR2 YYNGEE. Trimming shortened V by 0 bases and J by 4 bases, and 8 bases separated the two germline ends. The DNA of the CDR3 is TGTGCCAGCAGCGTAGGACAGAAGTACGAGCAGTACTTC. This gives the protein CASSVGQKYEQYF.

In its sample, this clonotype was seen a few times. V usage is TRBV5-1 and J usage is TRBJ1-3; D gene uncertain. V was trimmed by 2 bases and J by 0 bases, leaving 6 bases between them. Germline CDR1 is SGHRS and CDR2 is YFSETQ. The CDR3 runs 14 residues. CDR3 residues: CASSFTFSGNTIYF. The CDR3 bases are TGCGCCAGCAGCTTTACGTTCTCTGGAAACACCATATATTTT.

The genes are TRBV25-1 and TRBJ2-2; D is uncertain. There are 14 residues in the CDR3. Germline values: CDR1 MGHDK, CDR2 SYGVNS. The ends were cut back, 4 bases at V and 0 bases at J, with 6 bases in the middle. CDR3 region: CASSVTANTGELFF. For the CDR3, the DNA is TGTGCCAGCAGTGTGACCGCGAACACCGGGGAGCTGTTTTTT.

In this sample, this clonotype turned up once. V and J are TRBV28 and TRBJ2-7, with a tentative D call TRBD2 (6 bases). Germline V CDR1 and CDR2: MDHEN, SYDVKM. CDR3 length: 13 amino acids. V dropped 5 bases and J dropped 5 bases, with 13 bases sitting between them. CDR3: CASSVPGVNEQYF. In DNA, the CDR3 is TGTGCCAGCAGTGTTCCGGGGGTGAACGAGCAGTACTTC.

This rearrangement joins TRBV7-3 to TRBJ2-1; 9 bases line up with TRBD2. Germline CDR1 SGHTA, CDR2 FQGTGA. J lost 6 bases, V lost 5 bases, and 8 bases had no gene match. The CDR3 covers 15 residues. In nucleotides, the CDR3 is TGTGCCAGCAGCCCCAGCGGCGGGGGGGGCAATGAGCAGTTCTTC. Encoded protein: CASSPSGGGGNEQFF. The full variable domain, rest sourced from reference TRBV7-3 and TRBJ2-1, is GAGVSQTPSNKVTEKGKYVELRCDPISGHTALYWYRQSLGQGPEFLIYFQGTGAADDSGLPNDRFFAVRPEGSVSTLKIQRTERGDSAVYLCASSPSGGGGNEQFFGPGTRLTVL.

At least ten counts were recorded for this clonotype. The gene calls are TRBV20-1 and TRBJ2-1; TRBD2 aligns across 13 bases. This CDR3 has 13 amino acids. With V trimmed by 5 bases and J by 9 bases, 4 bases remained unmatched. CDR1 and CDR2 (germline): DFQATT, SNEGSKA (reference sequence). The CDR3 here is CSAGTSGILEQFF. CDR3 in DNA: TGCAGTGCTGGGACTAGCGGGATACTTGAGCAGTTCTTC.

This clonotype is categorized as medium-sized. The rearrangement joins TRBV27 to TRBJ2-3; the D gene is possibly TRBD1 (6 bases). Between the trimmed V and J ends, which lost 4 bases and 2 bases, there was a span of 10 bases. This CDR3 contains 14 residues. Germline V gene sequence: CDR1 MNHEY, CDR2 SMNVEV (reference sequence). The CDR3 is CASSWQGYTDTQYF. CDR3 nucleotides: TGTGCCAGCAGTTGGCAGGGGTACACAGATACGCAGTATTTT.

This clonotype was found a few times. The chain joins TRBV7-3 to TRBJ1-1; no clear D gene. The CDR3 covers 14 residues. V dropped 0 bases and J dropped 1 base, with 6 bases sitting between them. Germline CDR1 SGHTA, CDR2 FQGTGA. In DNA form, the CDR3 reads TGTGCCAGCAGCTTAACCCCTTCGAACACTGAAGCTTTCTTT. This sequence encodes CASSLTPSNTEAFF.

The chain has TRBV10-3 and TRBJ2-3, with 7 nucleotides matching TRBD2. CDR1 is ENHRY, CDR2 SYGVKD, per germline. This CDR3 has 17 residues. The ends lost 0 bases at V and 1 base at J; junction bases unmatched: 7. DNA of the CDR3: TGTGCCATCAGTGAGTCGACTAGCCCGTTGGGCACAGATACGCAGTATTTT. Translating it yields CAISESTSPLGTDTQYF.

The chain uses TRBV9 and TRBJ1-2; the D gene is possibly TRBD1 (6 bases). This CDR3 spans 13 amino acids. V lost 3 bases and J lost 6, with 12 bases in between. Germline CDR1 reads SGDLS; CDR2 reads YYNGEE. The CDR3 loop reads CASSAQGLHGYTF. CDR3 nucleotides: TGTGCCAGCAGCGCTCAGGGGCTCCATGGCTACACCTTC.

The chain couples TRBV9 to TRBJ1-1; D is unresolved. V was shortened by 2 bases and J by 0 bases, with 11 bases between the two germline ends. Germline CDR1 SGDLS, CDR2 YYNGEE. The CDR3 consists of 15 residues. CDR3 sequence: CASSVTGWMNTEAFF. CDR3 coding DNA: TGTGCCAGCAGCGTCACGGGTTGGATGAACACTGAAGCTTTCTTT.

This clonotype was observed a few times. This sequence joins TRBV5-5 and TRBJ2-7; TRBD1 aligns across 7 bases. The CDR3 has 14 residues. CDR1 and CDR2 (germline): SGHKS, YYEKEE (reference sequence). V was pared by 4 bases and J by 0 bases, with 4 bases of the junction left unmatched. CDR3 residues: CASSVGQSSYEQYF. CDR3 in DNA: TGTGCCAGCAGCGTGGGACAGAGCTCCTACGAGCAGTACTTC.